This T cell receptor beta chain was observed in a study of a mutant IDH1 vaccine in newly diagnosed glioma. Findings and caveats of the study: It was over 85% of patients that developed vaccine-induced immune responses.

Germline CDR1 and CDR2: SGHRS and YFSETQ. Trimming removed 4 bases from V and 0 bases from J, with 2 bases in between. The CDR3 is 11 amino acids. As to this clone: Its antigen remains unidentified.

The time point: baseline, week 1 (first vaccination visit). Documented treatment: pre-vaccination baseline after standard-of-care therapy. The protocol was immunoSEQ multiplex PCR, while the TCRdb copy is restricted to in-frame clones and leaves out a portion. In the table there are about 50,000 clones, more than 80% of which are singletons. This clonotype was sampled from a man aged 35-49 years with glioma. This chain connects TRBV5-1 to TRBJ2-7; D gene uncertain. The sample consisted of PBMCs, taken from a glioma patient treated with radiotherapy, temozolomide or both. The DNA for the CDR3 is TGCGCCAGCAGCCACTCCTACGAGCAGTACTTC. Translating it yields CASSHSYEQYF.